Sequencing of this TCR beta chain was carried out in a study of ipilimumab plus nivolumab after autologous stem cell transplantation. At the level of the study: Typical patient got four to six ipilimumab doses and roughly eight nivolumab doses (median). The DLBCL cohort had primary refractory and relapsed disease, with 18-month progression-free survival of approximately 87% and 28%.

Here immunoSEQ multiplex PCR was the method, and the copy in TCRdb shows in-frame clones only, minus some. The sample consists of 20,000 to 30,000 clones, roughly 84% of them appearing once. Starting 14 to 28 days after autologous transplant, ipilimumab 1 mg/kg was given. This clone was picked up one time. This CDR3 comprises 16 residues. Per germline, CDR1 SGHAT and CDR2 FQNNGV. V lost 1 base to trimming and J lost 5 bases, with 17 bases between them. The sequences come from PBMCs, collected in a trial of ipilimumab plus nivolumab as post-transplant consolidation. The origin of this receptor is a male donor with diffuse large B-cell lymphoma. J is TRBJ2-5 and V is TRBV11-2, with D possibly matching TRBD2 (5 bases). This CDR3 is CASSLVLTLSGETQYF. The CDR3 coding sequence is TGTGCCAGCAGCTTAGTGTTGACTCTGTCGGGGGAGACCCAGTACTTC.